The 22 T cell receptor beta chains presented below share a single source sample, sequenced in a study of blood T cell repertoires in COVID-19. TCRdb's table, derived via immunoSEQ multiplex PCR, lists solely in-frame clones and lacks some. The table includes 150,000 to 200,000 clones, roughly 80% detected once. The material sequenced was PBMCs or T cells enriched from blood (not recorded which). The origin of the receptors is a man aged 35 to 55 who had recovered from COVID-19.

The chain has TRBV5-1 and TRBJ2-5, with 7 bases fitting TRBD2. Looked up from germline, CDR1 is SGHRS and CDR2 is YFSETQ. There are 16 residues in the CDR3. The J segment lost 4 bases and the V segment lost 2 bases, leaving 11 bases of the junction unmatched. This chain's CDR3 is CASSLLAPDRGETQYF. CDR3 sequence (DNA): TGCGCCAGCAGCTTACTAGCGCCTGACCGGGGAGAGACCCAGTACTTC.

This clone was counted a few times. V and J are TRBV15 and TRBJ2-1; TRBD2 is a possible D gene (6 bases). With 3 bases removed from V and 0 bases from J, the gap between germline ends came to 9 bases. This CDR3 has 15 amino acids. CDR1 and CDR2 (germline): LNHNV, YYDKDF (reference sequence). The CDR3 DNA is TGTGCCACCAGCAGCCGGGAGAACTCCTACAATGAGCAGTTCTTC. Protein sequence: CATSSRENSYNEQFF. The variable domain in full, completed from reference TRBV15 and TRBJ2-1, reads DAMVIQNPRYQVTQFGKPVTLSCSQTLNHNVMYWYQQKSSQAPKLLFHYYDKDFNNEADTPDNFQSRRPNTSFCFLDIRSPGLGDTAMYLCATSSRENSYNEQFFGPGTRLTVL.

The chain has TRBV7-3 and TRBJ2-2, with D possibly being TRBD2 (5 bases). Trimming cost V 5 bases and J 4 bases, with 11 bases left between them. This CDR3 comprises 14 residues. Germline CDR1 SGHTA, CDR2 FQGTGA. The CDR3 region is CASSPSGGTGELFF. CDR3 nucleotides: TGTGCCAGCAGCCCCTCTGGAGGCACCGGGGAGCTGTTTTTT. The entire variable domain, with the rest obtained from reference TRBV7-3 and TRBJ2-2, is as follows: GAGVSQTPSNKVTEKGKYVELRCDPISGHTALYWYRQSLGQGPEFLIYFQGTGAADDSGLPNDRFFAVRPEGSVSTLKIQRTERGDSAVYLCASSPSGGTGELFFGEGSRLTVL.

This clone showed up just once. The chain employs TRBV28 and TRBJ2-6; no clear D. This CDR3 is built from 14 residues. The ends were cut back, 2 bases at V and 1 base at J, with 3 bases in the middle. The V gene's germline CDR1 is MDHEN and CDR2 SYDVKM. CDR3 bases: TGTGCCAGCAGTTTACGTTCTGGGGCCAACGTCCTGACTTTC. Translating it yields CASSLRSGANVLTF.

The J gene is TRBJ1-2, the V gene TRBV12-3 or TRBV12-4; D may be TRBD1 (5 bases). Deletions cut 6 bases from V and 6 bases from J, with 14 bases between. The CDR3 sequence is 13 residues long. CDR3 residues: CASSPDWGDGYTF. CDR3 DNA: TGTGCCAGCAGCCCTGACTGGGGCGATGGCTACACCTTC.

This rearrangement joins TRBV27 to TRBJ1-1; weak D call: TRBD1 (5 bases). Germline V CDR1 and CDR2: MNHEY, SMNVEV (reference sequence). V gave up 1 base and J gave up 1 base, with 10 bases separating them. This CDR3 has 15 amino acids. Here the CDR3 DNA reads TGTGCCAGCAGTTTATGGGGGGGTAAGAACACTGAAGCTTTCTTT. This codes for CASSLWGGKNTEAFF.

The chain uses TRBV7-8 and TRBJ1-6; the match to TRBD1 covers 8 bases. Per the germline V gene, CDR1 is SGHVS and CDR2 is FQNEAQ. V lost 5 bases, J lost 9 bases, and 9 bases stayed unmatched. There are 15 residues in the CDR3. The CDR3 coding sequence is TGTGCCAGCAGCATCACAGGGGGAGTAGGTTCACCCCTCCACTTT. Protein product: CASSITGGVGSPLHF.

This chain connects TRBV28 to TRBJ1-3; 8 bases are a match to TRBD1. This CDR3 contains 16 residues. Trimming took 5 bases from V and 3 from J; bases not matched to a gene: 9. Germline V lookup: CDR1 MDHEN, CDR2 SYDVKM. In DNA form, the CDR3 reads TGTGCCAGCAGTCTCTTCAGGGGGCAAGGTGGAAACACCATATATTTT. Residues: CASSLFRGQGGNTIYF.

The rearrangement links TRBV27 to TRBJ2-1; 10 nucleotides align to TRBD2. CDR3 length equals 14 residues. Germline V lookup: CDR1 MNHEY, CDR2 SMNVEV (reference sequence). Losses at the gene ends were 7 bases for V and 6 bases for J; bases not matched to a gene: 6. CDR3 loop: CASTSGGGVNEQFF. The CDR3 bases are TGTGCCAGCACTAGCGGGGGCGGCGTCAATGAGCAGTTCTTC.

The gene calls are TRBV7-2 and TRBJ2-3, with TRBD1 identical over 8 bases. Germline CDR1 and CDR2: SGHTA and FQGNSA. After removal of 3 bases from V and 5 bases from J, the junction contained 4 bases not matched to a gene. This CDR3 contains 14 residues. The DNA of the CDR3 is TGTGCCAGCAGCTTTCAGGGGGCGGGAGATACGCAGTATTTT. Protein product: CASSFQGAGDTQYF.

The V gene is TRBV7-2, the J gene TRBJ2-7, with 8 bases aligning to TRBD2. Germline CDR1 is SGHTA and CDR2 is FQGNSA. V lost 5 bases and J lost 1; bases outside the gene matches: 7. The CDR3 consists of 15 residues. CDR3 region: CASSDTSGLSYEQYF. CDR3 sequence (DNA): TGTGCCAGCAGCGATACTAGCGGCCTTTCCTACGAGCAGTACTTC.

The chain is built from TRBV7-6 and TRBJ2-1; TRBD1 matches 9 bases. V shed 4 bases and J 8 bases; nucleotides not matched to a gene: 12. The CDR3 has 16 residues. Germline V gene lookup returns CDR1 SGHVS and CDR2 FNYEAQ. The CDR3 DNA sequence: TGTGCCAGCAGCTCCACCGGGACAGGGTTCCCACATGAGCAGTTCTTC. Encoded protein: CASSSTGTGFPHEQFF.

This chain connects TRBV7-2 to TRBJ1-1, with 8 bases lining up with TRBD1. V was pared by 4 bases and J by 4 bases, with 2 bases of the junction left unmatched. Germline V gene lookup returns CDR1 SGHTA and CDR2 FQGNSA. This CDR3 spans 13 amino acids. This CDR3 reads CASSSQGVTEAFF. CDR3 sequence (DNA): TGTGCCAGCAGCTCACAGGGGGTCACTGAAGCTTTCTTT.

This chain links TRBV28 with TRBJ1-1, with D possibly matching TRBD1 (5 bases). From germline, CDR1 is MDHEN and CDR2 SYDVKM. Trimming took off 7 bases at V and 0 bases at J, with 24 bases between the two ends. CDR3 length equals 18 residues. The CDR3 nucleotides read TGTGCCAGCATCCCGGGAGGGGCGCGGGGGTGGATGAACACTGAAGCTTTCTTT. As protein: CASIPGGARGWMNTEAFF.

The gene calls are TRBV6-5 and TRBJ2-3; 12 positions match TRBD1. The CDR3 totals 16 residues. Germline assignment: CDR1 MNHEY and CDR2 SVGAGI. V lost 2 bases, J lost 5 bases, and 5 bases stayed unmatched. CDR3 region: CASSYGTGGEGDTQYF. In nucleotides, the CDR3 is TGTGCCAGCAGTTACGGGACAGGGGGCGAAGGAGATACGCAGTATTTT.

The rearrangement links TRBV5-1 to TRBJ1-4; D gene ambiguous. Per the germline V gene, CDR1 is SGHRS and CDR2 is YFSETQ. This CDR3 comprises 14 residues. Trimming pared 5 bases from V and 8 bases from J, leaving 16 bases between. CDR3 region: CASRGLQREEKLFF. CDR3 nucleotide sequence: TGCGCCAGCAGGGGCTTGCAGAGGGAAGAAAAACTGTTTTTT.

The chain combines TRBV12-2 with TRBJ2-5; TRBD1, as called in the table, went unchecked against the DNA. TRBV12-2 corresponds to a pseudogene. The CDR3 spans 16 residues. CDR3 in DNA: TGTGCAAGTCGCTTAGCATTCCAGGGTGAGGTAAAGACCCAGTACTTC. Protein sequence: CASRLAFQGEVKTQYF.

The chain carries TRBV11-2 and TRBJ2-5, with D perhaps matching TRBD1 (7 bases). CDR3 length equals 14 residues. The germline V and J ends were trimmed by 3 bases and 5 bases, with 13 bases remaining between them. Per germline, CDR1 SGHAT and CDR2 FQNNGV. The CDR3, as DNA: TGTGCCAGCAGCTTCAGGGGGGTGAGGGAGACCCAGTACTTC. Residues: CASSFRGVRETQYF.

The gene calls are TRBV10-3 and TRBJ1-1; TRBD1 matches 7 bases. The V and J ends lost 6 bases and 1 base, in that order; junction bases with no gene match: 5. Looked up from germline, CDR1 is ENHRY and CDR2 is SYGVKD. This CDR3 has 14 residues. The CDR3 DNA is TGTGCCATCAGACCGACAGGGCCGAACACTGAAGCTTTCTTT. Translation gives CAIRPTGPNTEAFF.

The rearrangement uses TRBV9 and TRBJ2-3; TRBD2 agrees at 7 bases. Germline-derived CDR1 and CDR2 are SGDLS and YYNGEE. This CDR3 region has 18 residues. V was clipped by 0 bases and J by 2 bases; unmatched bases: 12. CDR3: CASSVAELARAPTDTQYF. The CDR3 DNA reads TGTGCCAGCAGCGTAGCCGAACTAGCGCGAGCCCCCACAGATACGCAGTATTTT.

CDR3 residues: CSVERGYYGYTF. The DNA for the CDR3 is TGCAGCGTTGAGAGGGGGTACTATGGCTACACCTTC. This chain uses TRBV29-1 with TRBJ1-2; D is possibly TRBD1 (6 bases). V was cut by 3 bases and J by 3 bases, with 8 bases left in between. This CDR3 contains 12 residues. CDR1 is SQVTM, CDR2 ANQGSEA, per germline.

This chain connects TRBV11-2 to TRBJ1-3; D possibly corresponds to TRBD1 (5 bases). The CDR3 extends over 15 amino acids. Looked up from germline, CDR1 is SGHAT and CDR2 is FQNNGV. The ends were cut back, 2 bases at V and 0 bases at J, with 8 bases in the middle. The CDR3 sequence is CASSLTGTSGNTIYF. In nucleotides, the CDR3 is TGTGCCAGCAGCTTAACAGGAACCTCTGGAAACACCATATATTTT.